This T cell receptor (beta chain) appears in the sequencing data of a study of blood T cell repertoires in COVID-19. This clone was picked up a small number of times. The junction and the germline gene differ at one end; a read error may be behind it. The assay was immunoSEQ multiplex PCR, and TCRdb's table has in-frame clones only and misses some. The data hold over 80,000 clones, with less than 85% observed a single time. CDR3 length equals 13 residues. CDR1 is SEHNR, CDR2 FQNEAQ, per germline (reference sequence). The chain uses TRBV7-9 and TRBJ2-1; 8 nucleotides line up with TRBD2. Material: peripheral blood. This TCR came from a man between 65 and 79 years old with COVID-19, enrolled during active disease. CDR3 coding DNA: TGTGCCAGCAGCTTGACGGGAGGGCCTCAAACGGTCTTC. This gives the protein CASSLTGGPQTVF.